These 14 T cell receptor beta chains came from one sample sequenced in a study of blood T cell repertoires in COVID-19. Profiled with immunoSEQ multiplex PCR; TCRdb holds only in-frame clones, not every one. The data hold 350,000 to 400,000 clones, with approximately 90% observed a single time. Input material: PBMCs or T cells enriched from blood (not recorded which). The source of these receptors is a woman aged 18-29 years who had recovered from COVID-19.

The chain uses TRBV27 and TRBJ2-7, with 7 bases matching TRBD1. The germline V gene encodes CDR1 MNHEY and CDR2 SMNVEV (reference sequence). Germline trimming cut 6 bases from V and 2 bases from J; bases unmatched to any gene: 7. The CDR3 has 14 residues. In nucleotides, the CDR3 is TGTGCCAGCAGCCTCGACAGGGTAACCTACGAGCAGTACTTC. Translation: CASSLDRVTYEQYF.

The CDR3 bases are TGTGCCAGCAGCTTAGTGTTCAGGGGGCGAGGCTACACCTTC. It yields the protein CASSLVFRGRGYTF. This chain joins TRBV7-6 and TRBJ1-2; 8 bases are a match to TRBD1. Germline V gene sequence: CDR1 SGHVS, CDR2 FNYEAQ. This CDR3 comprises 14 residues. V shed 1 base and J 8 bases; nucleotides not matched to a gene: 6.

The chain carries TRBV18 and TRBJ1-2; D unclear. V lost 3 bases to trimming and J lost 1 base, with 21 bases between them. Germline V gene sequence: CDR1 KGHSH, CDR2 LQKENI. The CDR3 has 18 amino acids. CDR3 residues: CASSPLPPNYDGNYGYTF. Written as DNA, the CDR3 is TGTGCCAGCTCACCTCTCCCCCCTAACTATGACGGTAACTATGGCTACACCTTC.

J is TRBJ1-4 and V is TRBV7-8, with D possibly TRBD1 on 5 matching bases. The CDR3 is 17 residues long. With 0 bases removed from V and 6 bases from J, the gap between germline ends came to 17 bases. Germline CDR1 reads SGHVS; CDR2 reads FQNEAQ. CDR3 protein: CASSLAGLGGDYEKLFF. For the CDR3, the DNA is TGTGCCAGCAGCTTAGCCGGATTGGGGGGTGATTATGAAAAACTGTTTTTT.

V and J are TRBV27 and TRBJ2-7, with 8 bases fitting TRBD1. The CDR3 is 17 residues long. V lost 3 bases and J lost 5; bases outside the gene matches: 15. CDR1 and CDR2 from the germline V gene are MNHEY and SMNVEV (reference sequence). CDR3 residues: CASSFSSGAGGLHEQYF. The CDR3 nucleotides are TGTGCCAGCAGTTTTTCGTCGGGCGCAGGGGGCCTGCACGAGCAGTACTTC.

The chain joins TRBV5-1 to TRBJ2-7, with unresolved D. The CDR3 spans 12 residues. Trimming pared 4 bases from V and 5 bases from J, leaving 10 bases between. Per the germline V gene, CDR1 is SGHRS and CDR2 is YFSETQ. CDR3 in DNA: TGCGCCAGCAGCACTCCTGAGCACGAGCAGTACTTC. The encoded protein is CASSTPEHEQYF.

This sequence joins TRBV19 and TRBJ2-1; TRBD2 aligns across 9 bases. The CDR3 covers 16 residues. Trimming removed 6 bases from V and 1 base from J; junction bases left unmatched: 7. CDR1 is LNHDA and CDR2 is SQIVND in the germline V gene (reference sequence). For the CDR3, the DNA is TGTGCCAGTAGCGTTAGCGGGGGAGTATCCTACAATGAGCAGTTCTTC. Amino acids: CASSVSGGVSYNEQFF. Drawing the rest from reference TRBV19 and TRBJ2-1, the complete variable domain is DGGITQSPKYLFRKEGQNVTLSCEQNLNHDAMYWYRQDPGQGLRLIYYSQIVNDFQKGDIAEGYSVSREKKESFPLTVTSAQKNPTAFYLCASSVSGGVSYNEQFFGPGTRLTVL.

This rearrangement joins TRBV6-5 to TRBJ1-2, with TRBD1 matching 7 bases. The V gene's germline CDR1 is MNHEY and CDR2 SVGAGI. V dropped 6 bases and J dropped 2; count of bases not matched to a gene: 3. This CDR3 is built from 13 residues. The CDR3 region is CASRLQGNYGYTF. DNA for the CDR3: TGTGCCAGCAGACTACAGGGGAACTATGGCTACACCTTC.

The V call is TRBV4-1, the J call TRBJ2-3, with D perhaps TRBD2 (5 bases). The germline CDR1 and CDR2 sequences are MGHRA and YSYEKL. The V end lost 4 bases, the J end lost 2 bases, and 10 bases lay between the germline ends. The CDR3 runs 14 residues. The CDR3 spells CASSPEGNTDTQYF. In nucleotides, the CDR3 is TGCGCCAGCAGCCCCGAGGGAAACACAGATACGCAGTATTTT.

The rearrangement uses TRBV4-3 and TRBJ1-3, with 8 bases lining up with TRBD1. CDR3 size: 16 residues. Germline loops: CDR1 LGHNA, CDR2 YSLEER. V trimming: 3 bases; J trimming: 0 bases; junction bases outside the gene matches: 4. This CDR3 is CASSQGQDFSGNTIYF. The CDR3 DNA reads TGCGCCAGCAGCCAGGGACAGGACTTCTCTGGAAACACCATATATTTT.

The gene calls are TRBV7-9 and TRBJ2-2, with D perhaps matching TRBD1 (5 bases). V gave up 1 base and J gave up 6 bases, with 12 bases separating them. This CDR3 is 15 amino acids long. Germline assignment: CDR1 SEHNR and CDR2 FQNEAQ (reference sequence). CDR3 sequence: CASSLVFRAPGELFF. CDR3 DNA sequence: TGTGCCAGCAGCTTAGTTTTCAGGGCGCCCGGGGAGCTGTTTTTT.

J is TRBJ1-1 and V is TRBV5-5; possibly TRBD1 for D (6 bases). Germline V CDR1 and CDR2: SGHKS, YYEKEE (reference sequence). The CDR3 consists of 14 residues. V was cut by 2 bases and J by 6 bases, with 14 bases left in between. As DNA, the CDR3 is TGTGCCAGCAGCTTAGAACAGGGCCTAGCTGAAGCTTTCTTT. Protein sequence: CASSLEQGLAEAFF.

V gene TRBV3-1 (or the pseudogene TRBV3-2) combines with J gene TRBJ1-2, with a weak D call TRBD1 (5 bases). Germline-derived CDR1 and CDR2 are LGHDT and YNNKEL (reference sequence). The length of the CDR3 is 15 residues. Trimming took 5 bases from V and 8 from J, leaving 21 bases between them. CDR3 nucleotide sequence: TGTGCCAGCAGCACATGGGAGGGGAGGATTTGGGGCTACACCTTC. Translating it yields CASSTWEGRIWGYTF.

The chain couples TRBV18 to TRBJ1-5; D gene uncertain. This CDR3 is built from 15 residues. Germline CDR1 KGHSH, CDR2 LQKENI. Trimming took off 1 base at V and 2 bases at J, with 9 bases between the two ends. This CDR3 reads CASSPQVGGNQPQHF. The CDR3 DNA reads as TGTGCCAGCTCACCACAGGTGGGAGGCAATCAGCCCCAGCATTTT. Using reference TRBV18 and TRBJ1-5 for the parts outside the CDR3, the full variable domain is NAGVMQNPRHLVRRRGQEARLRCSPMKGHSHVYWYRQLPEEGLKFMVYLQKENIIDESGMPKERFSAEFPKEGPSILRIQQVVRGDSAAYFCASSPQVGGNQPQHFGDGTRLSIL.